A selection of T cell receptor beta chains follows, all from one sample in a study of blood T cell repertoires in COVID-19. Sequenced by immunoSEQ multiplex PCR; TCRdb stores in-frame clones only, minus some. The sample has 400,000 to 500,000 clones, roughly 90% seen once. The sequenced sample consisted of PBMCs or T cells enriched from blood (not recorded which). All receptors derive from a woman aged 40 to 49 who had recovered from COVID-19. Each CDR3 is given with its conserved first and last residue. A D gene is named only where the DNA matches it firmly. Clone size is shown for a subset of rows, as once, few, many or a class of expanded clone.

>TRBV13|17|.|TRBJ2-3|TRBD1
CASSLRPGQGVGDTQYF
TGTGCCAGCAGCTTACGCCCGGGACAGGGGGTCGGAGATACGCAGTATTTT
>TRBV11-2|16|.|TRBJ2-7|TRBD2
CASSLGWLAGAHEQYF
TGTGCCAGCAGCTTAGGGTGGCTAGCGGGAGCCCACGAGCAGTACTTC
>TRBV4-1|16|.|TRBJ2-7|TRBD2
CASSHPAASGSDEQYF
TGCGCCAGCAGCCATCCCGCCGCCAGCGGGAGTGACGAGCAGTACTTC
>TRBV29-1|13|.|TRBJ2-1|.
CSVVGRVTDEQFF
TGCAGCGTTGTGGGCAGGGTGACCGATGAGCAGTTCTTC
>TRBV7-8|13|.|TRBJ1-6|TRBD1
CASSLGTVSPLHF
TGTGCCAGCAGCCTTGGGACAGTTTCACCCCTCCACTTT
>TRBV27|15|.|TRBJ1-1|.
CASSFRGTMNTEAFF
TGTGCCAGCAGTTTTCGCGGAACCATGAACACTGAAGCTTTCTTT
>TRBV19|13|.|TRBJ1-5|TRBD1
CATVQGKYQPQHF
TGTGCCACTGTACAGGGGAAGTATCAGCCCCAGCATTTT
>TRBV3-1/TRBV3-2|11|few|TRBJ2-1|.
CASSLGGEQFF
TGTGCCAGCAGCCTCGGTGGTGAGCAGTTCTTC
>TRBV7-9|18|once|TRBJ2-2|TRBD1
CTSSPGTARVGNTGELFF
TGTACCAGCAGCCCCGGGACAGCCAGAGTAGGCAACACCGGGGAGCTGTTTTTT
>TRBV19|14|.|TRBJ2-7|TRBD1
CASSPQGVLHEQYF
TGTGCCAGTAGCCCACAGGGGGTTCTGCACGAGCAGTACTTC
>TRBV24-1|16|.|TRBJ2-1|TRBD1
CATSDGQGSSYNEQFF
TGTGCCACCAGTGATGGACAGGGGAGCTCCTACAATGAGCAGTTCTTC
>TRBV19|16|.|TRBJ1-4|.
CASSIRLGGHNEKLFF
TGTGCCAGTAGTATTCGTTTAGGCGGACATAATGAAAAACTGTTTTTT
>TRBV19|13|.|TRBJ1-4|.
CASSRTGDEKLFF
TGTGCCAGCTCGCGGACGGGGGATGAAAAACTGTTTTTT
>TRBV11-2|18|.|TRBJ1-4|TRBD1
CASSVTPGQLVQNEKLFF
TGTGCCAGCAGCGTAACACCGGGACAGCTCGTACAGAATGAAAAACTGTTTTTT
>TRBV5-1|13|.|TRBJ1-2|.
CASSYDVGGGYTF
TGCGCCAGCAGTTACGACGTGGGGGGAGGCTACACCTTC
>TRBV25-1|15|.|TRBJ2-7|TRBD2
CASSLRTSGGYEQYF
TGTGCCAGCAGTCTGAGGACTAGCGGGGGGTACGAGCAGTACTTC
>TRBV11-2|18|.|TRBJ2-3|.
CASSLDLRGRGFVDTQYF
TGTGCCAGCAGCTTGGATTTACGGGGGAGGGGGTTTGTAGATACGCAGTATTTT
>TRBV19|13|.|TRBJ1-2|.
CASSSRDRRGYTF
TGTGCCAGTAGTAGTAGAGACAGGAGAGGCTACACCTTC
>TRBV6-5|11|.|TRBJ1-2|TRBD1
CASMTGGSYTF
TGTGCCAGCATGACAGGGGGCAGCTACACCTTC
>TRBV12-3/TRBV12-4|13|.|TRBJ1-2|.
CASSFGTNYGYTF
TGTGCCAGCAGTTTTGGCACTAACTATGGCTACACCTTC
>TRBV5-1|17|.|TRBJ2-1|TRBD2
CASSLGTSGRAMHEQFF
TGCGCCAGCAGCTTGGGGACTAGCGGGAGAGCAATGCATGAGCAGTTCTTC
>TRBV14|15|.|TRBJ1-1|.
CASSQEFRVNTEAFF
TGTGCCAGCAGCCAAGAGTTCAGGGTGAACACTGAAGCTTTCTTT
>TRBV3-1/TRBV3-2|14|.|TRBJ1-6|.
CASWECLGDSPLHF
TGTGCCAGCTGGGAGTGCTTGGGTGATTCACCCCTCCACTTT
>TRBV18|16|.|TRBJ1-2|TRBD1
CASSPGTGNLGDGYTF
TGTGCCAGCTCCCCCGGGACAGGGAATTTAGGTGACGGCTACACCTTC
>TRBV27|16|.|TRBJ1-1|TRBD1
CASSDPGQGAVTEAFF
TGTGCCAGCAGTGATCCGGGACAGGGGGCTGTCACTGAAGCTTTCTTT
>TRBV25-1|18|.|TRBJ1-6|.
CASSGPLRESSYNSPLHF
TGTGCCAGCAGCGGCCCCCTCCGGGAAAGCTCCTATAATTCACCCCTCCACTTT
>TRBV6-5|11|.|TRBJ2-1|.
CASSYGGEQFF
TGTGCCAGCAGTTACGGGGGCGAGCAGTTCTTC
>TRBV6-5|14|.|TRBJ1-6|.
CASSYSGHNSPLHF
TGTGCCAGCAGTTACTCTGGGCATAATTCACCCCTCCACTTT
>TRBV2|17|few|TRBJ2-2|TRBD2
CASSPSPGGPNTGELFF
TGTGCCAGCAGTCCCAGCCCGGGAGGGCCTAACACCGGGGAGCTGTTTTTT
>TRBV5-4|13|.|TRBJ1-2|TRBD1
CASRLDRGQGYTF
TGTGCCAGCAGGCTCGACAGGGGGCAGGGCTACACCTTC
>TRBV3-1/TRBV3-2|16|few|TRBJ2-2|TRBD2
CASSQFLAANTGELFF
TGTGCCAGCAGCCAATTCCTAGCGGCGAACACCGGGGAGCTGTTTTTT
>TRBV7-6|18|.|TRBJ2-1|TRBD2
CASSLARSGGGSYNEQFF
TGTGCCAGCAGCTTAGCGAGGTCGGGAGGGGGGTCCTACAATGAGCAGTTCTTC
>TRBV3-1/TRBV3-2|13|.|TRBJ1-5|.
CASSRQGNQPQHF
TGTGCCAGCAGCCGACAGGGCAATCAGCCCCAGCATTTT
>TRBV15|13|once|TRBJ1-2|.
CATSAEVGYGYTF
TGTGCCACCAGCGCGGAGGTTGGCTATGGCTACACCTTC
>TRBV10-3|14|once|TRBJ2-3|.
CAIEPDYESDTQYF
TGTGCCATCGAACCCGACTACGAGTCAGATACGCAGTATTTT
>TRBV2|15|.|TRBJ1-1|TRBD1
CASSGGDRMNTEAFF
TGTGCCAGCAGTGGAGGGGACAGGATGAACACTGAAGCTTTCTTT
>TRBV6-6|18|.|TRBJ2-7|TRBD2
CASSLGAPGLAGNHEQYF
TGTGCCAGCAGTCTGGGGGCCCCAGGACTAGCGGGTAATCACGAGCAGTACTTC
>TRBV27|15|.|TRBJ2-7|TRBD2
CASSPTTSGNDEQYF
TGTGCCAGCAGTCCGACGACTAGCGGGAATGACGAGCAGTACTTC
>TRBV30|15|.|TRBJ1-2|.
CAWGPAGGFTHGYTF
TGTGCCTGGGGGCCGGCGGGGGGGTTTACCCATGGCTACACCTTC
>TRBV2|13|once|TRBJ2-7|.
CASVRGGYYEQYF
TGTGCCAGCGTGAGGGGGGGATACTACGAGCAGTACTTC
>TRBV12-3/TRBV12-4|12|.|TRBJ1-2|.
CASTKQGYGYTF
TGTGCCAGCACCAAACAGGGCTATGGCTACACCTTC
>TRBV15|17|.|TRBJ2-7|TRBD1
CATSRARTGWLTYEQYF
TGTGCCACCAGCAGAGCACGGACAGGGTGGCTCACCTACGAGCAGTACTTC
>TRBV29-1|14|few|TRBJ2-7|TRBD2
CSVEELAGPYEQYF
TGCAGCGTTGAAGAACTAGCGGGGCCCTACGAGCAGTACTTC
>TRBV7-2|17|.|TRBJ2-7|TRBD2
CASSLVFTGRGVKEQYF
TGTGCCAGCAGCTTAGTCTTCACTGGGCGGGGGGTTAAGGAGCAGTACTTC
>TRBV2|14|.|TRBJ1-1|.
CASSEEGQNTEAFF
TGTGCCAGCAGTGAAGAGGGGCAGAACACTGAAGCTTTCTTT
>TRBV27|17|.|TRBJ1-4|.
CASSFRARWSTNEKLFF
TGTGCCAGCAGTTTCCGAGCGCGTTGGTCAACTAATGAAAAACTGTTTTTT
>TRBV4-3|16|.|TRBJ2-1|TRBD2
CASSQSLSGSGNEQFF
TGCGCCAGCAGCCAAAGTTTAAGCGGGAGTGGCAATGAGCAGTTCTTC
>TRBV18|16|.|TRBJ1-2|TRBD1
CASSRAVGDSLDGYTF
TGTGCCAGCTCGCGAGCCGTGGGGGACAGCTTGGATGGCTACACCTTC
>TRBV10-3|15|.|TRBJ2-5|TRBD1
CAISPGGAGKETQYF
TGTGCCATCAGTCCAGGGGGCGCGGGGAAAGAGACCCAGTACTTC
>TRBV6-5|15|.|TRBJ1-2|TRBD1
CASSLGQGINYGYTF
TGTGCCAGCAGTCTGGGACAGGGGATTAACTATGGCTACACCTTC
>TRBV18|18|.|TRBJ2-3|TRBD2
CASSEGLAGVSGTDTQYF
TGTGCCAGCTCAGAGGGACTAGCGGGAGTGTCAGGCACAGATACGCAGTATTTT
>TRBV9|14|.|TRBJ1-2|TRBD1
CASSGGQGIYGYTF
TGTGCCAGCAGCGGGGGACAGGGGATATATGGCTACACCTTC
>TRBV5-5|17|.|TRBJ2-7|TRBD2
CASSFRTSGRTTYEQYF
TGTGCCAGCAGCTTCCGGACTAGCGGGAGGACTACCTACGAGCAGTACTTC
>TRBV24-1|13|.|TRBJ1-1|.
CAKTTGMCTEAFF
TGTGCCAAAACAACAGGGATGTGCACTGAAGCTTTCTTT
>TRBV13|14|few|TRBJ1-4|.
CASSLGGGNEKLFF
TGTGCCAGCAGCTTAGGAGGGGGTAACGAAAAACTGTTTTTT
>TRBV2|15|once|TRBJ2-1|TRBD2
CASSDSGRETNEQFF
TGTGCCAGCAGCGATAGCGGGAGGGAAACTAATGAGCAGTTCTTC
>TRBV6-2/TRBV6-3|17|.|TRBJ2-2|TRBD1
CASSFPGQGSSTGELFF
TGTGCCAGCAGTTTTCCGGGACAGGGATCGTCTACCGGGGAGCTGTTTTTT
>TRBV9|14|.|TRBJ2-3|.
CASSVVQGADTQYF
TGTGCCAGCAGCGTAGTGCAGGGCGCAGATACGCAGTATTTT
>TRBV21-1|20|.|TRBJ2-2|.
CASSKVLGLAGPLNTGELFF
TGTGCCAGCAGCAAAGTTTTAGGACTAGCGGGCCCTTTGAACACCGGGGAGCTGTTTTTT
>TRBV5-1|17|.|TRBJ2-7|.
CASSLATDTRGTYEQYF
TGCGCCAGCAGCTTGGCAACCGACACCCGGGGAACTTACGAGCAGTACTTC